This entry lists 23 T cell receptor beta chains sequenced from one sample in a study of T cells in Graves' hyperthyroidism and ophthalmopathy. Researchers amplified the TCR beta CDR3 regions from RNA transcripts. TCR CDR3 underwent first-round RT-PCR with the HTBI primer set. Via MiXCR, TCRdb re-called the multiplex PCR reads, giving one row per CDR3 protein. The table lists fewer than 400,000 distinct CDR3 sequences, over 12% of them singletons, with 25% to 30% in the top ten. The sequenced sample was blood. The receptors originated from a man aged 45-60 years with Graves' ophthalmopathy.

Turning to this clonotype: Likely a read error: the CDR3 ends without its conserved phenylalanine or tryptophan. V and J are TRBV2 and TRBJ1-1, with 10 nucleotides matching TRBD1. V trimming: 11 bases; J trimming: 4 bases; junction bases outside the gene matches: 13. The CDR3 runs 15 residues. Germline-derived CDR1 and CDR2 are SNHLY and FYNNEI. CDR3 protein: CAGTPGQGYPTEAFS. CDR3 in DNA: TGTGCCGGAACACCGGGACAGGGGTACCCCACTGAAGCTTTCTCT.

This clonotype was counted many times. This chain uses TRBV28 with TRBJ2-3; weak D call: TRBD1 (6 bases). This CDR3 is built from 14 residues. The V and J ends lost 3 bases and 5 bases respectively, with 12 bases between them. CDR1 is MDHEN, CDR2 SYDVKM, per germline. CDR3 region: CASSFNRERDTQYF. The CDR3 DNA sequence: TGTGCCAGCAGTTTCAACAGGGAGAGAGATACGCAGTATTTT. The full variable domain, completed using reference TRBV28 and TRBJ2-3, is DVKVTQSSRYLVKRTGEKVFLECVQDMDHENMFWYRQDPGLGLRLIYFSYDVKMKEKGDIPEGYSVSREKKERFSLILESASTNQTSMYLCASSFNRERDTQYFGPGTRLTVL.

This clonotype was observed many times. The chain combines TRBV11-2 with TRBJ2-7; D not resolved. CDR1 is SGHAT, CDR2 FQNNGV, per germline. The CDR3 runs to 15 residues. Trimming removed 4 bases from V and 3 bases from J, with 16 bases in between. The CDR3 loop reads CASSSTGLTYYEQYF. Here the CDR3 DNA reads TGTGCCAGCAGCTCGACCGGGCTTACCTACTACGAGCAGTACTTC.

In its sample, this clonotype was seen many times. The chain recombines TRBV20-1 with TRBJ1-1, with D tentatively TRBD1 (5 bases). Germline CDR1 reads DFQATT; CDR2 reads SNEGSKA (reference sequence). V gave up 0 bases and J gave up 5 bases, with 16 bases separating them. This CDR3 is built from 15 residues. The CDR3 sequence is CSARDHRRIGTEAFF. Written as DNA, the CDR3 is TGCAGTGCTAGAGACCACAGGAGGATCGGGACTGAAGCTTTCTTT.

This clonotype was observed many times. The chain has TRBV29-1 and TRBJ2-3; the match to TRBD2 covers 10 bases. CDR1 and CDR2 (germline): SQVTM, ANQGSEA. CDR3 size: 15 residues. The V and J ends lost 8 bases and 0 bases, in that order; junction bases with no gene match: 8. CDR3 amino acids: CSTWLAGESTDTQYF. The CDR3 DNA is TGCAGCACCTGGCTAGCGGGAGAGAGCACAGATACGCAGTATTTT.

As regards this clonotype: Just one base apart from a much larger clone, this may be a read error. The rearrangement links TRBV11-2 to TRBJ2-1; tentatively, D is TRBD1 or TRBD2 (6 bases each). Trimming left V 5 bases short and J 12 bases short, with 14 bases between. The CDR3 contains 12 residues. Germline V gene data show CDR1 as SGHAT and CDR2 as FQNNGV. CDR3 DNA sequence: TGTGCCAGCAGCCCCGAGGGGGGTCCGCAGTTCTTC. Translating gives CASSPEGGPQFF.

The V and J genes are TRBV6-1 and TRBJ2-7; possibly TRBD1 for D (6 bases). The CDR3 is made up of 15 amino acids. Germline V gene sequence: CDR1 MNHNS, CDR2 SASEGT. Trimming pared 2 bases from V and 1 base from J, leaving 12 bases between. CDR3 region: CASSEWGHRSYEQYF. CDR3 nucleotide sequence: TGTGCCAGCAGTGAATGGGGACACCGGTCCTACGAGCAGTACTTC.

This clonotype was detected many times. The CDR3 protein is CSARDTSGIYEQYF. CDR3 in DNA: TGCAGTGCTAGAGATACTAGCGGGATATACGAGCAGTACTTC. The rearrangement uses TRBV20-1 and TRBJ2-7; 10 bases align to TRBD2. The ends lost 0 bases at V and 4 bases at J; junction bases unmatched: 3. CDR3 length: 14 amino acids. Germline V gene data show CDR1 as DFQATT and CDR2 as SNEGSKA (reference sequence).

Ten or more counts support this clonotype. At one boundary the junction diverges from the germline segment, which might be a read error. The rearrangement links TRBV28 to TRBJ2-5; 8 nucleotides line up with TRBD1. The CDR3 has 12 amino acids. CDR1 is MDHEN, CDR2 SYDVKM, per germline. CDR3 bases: TGTGCCAGCAGTTCGCAGAGGGACAGGACCAACTTC. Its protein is CASSSQRDRTNF. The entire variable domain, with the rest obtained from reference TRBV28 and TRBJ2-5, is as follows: DVKVTQSSRYLVKRTGEKVFLECVQDMDHENMFWYRQDPGLGLRLIYFSYDVKMKEKGDIPEGYSVSREKKERFSLILESASTNQTSMYLCASSSQRDRTNFGPGTRLLVL.

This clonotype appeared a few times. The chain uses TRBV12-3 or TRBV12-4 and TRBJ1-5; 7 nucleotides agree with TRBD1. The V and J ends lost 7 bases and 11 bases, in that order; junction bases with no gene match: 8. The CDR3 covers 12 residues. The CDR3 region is CASNDRAGTQHF. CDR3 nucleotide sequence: TGTGCCAGCAACGACAGGGCCGGAACCCAGCATTTT.

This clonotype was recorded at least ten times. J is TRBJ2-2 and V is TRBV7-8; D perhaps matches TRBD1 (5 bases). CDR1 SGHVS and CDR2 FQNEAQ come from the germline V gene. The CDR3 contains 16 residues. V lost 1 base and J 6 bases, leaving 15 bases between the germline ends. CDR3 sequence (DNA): TGTGCCAGCAGCTTAGGTCGGCAGGGTCGCCCCGGGGAGCTGTTTTTT. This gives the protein CASSLGRQGRPGELFF.

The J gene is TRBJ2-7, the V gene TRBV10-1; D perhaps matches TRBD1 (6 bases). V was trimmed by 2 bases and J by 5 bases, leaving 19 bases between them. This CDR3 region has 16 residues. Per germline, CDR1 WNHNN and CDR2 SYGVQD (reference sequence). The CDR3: CASSETGRGVTDEQYF. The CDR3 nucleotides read TGCGCCAGCAGTGAGACGGGCAGGGGAGTCACGGACGAGCAGTACTTC.

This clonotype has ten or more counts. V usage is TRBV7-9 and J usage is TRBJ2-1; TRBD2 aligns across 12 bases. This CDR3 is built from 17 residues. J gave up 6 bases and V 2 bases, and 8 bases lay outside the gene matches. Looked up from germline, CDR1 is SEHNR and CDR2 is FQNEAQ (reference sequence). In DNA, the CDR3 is TGTGCCAGCAGCTTAATCCGGTCTAGCGGGAGGGGCAATGAGCAGTTCTTC. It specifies CASSLIRSSGRGNEQFF. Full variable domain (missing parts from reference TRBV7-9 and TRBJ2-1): DTGVSQNPRHKITKRGQNVTFRCDPISEHNRLYWYRQTLGQGPEFLTYFQNEAQLEKSRLLSDRFSAERPKGSFSTLEIQRTEQGDSAMYLCASSLIRSSGRGNEQFFGPGTRLTVL.

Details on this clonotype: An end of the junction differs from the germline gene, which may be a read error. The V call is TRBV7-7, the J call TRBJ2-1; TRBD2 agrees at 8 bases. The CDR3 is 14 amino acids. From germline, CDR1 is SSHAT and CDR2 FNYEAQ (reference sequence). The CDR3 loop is CASSEPGGGTEQFF. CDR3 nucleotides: TGTGCTAGCAGCGAGCCCGGGGGGGGGACTGAGCAGTTCTTC.

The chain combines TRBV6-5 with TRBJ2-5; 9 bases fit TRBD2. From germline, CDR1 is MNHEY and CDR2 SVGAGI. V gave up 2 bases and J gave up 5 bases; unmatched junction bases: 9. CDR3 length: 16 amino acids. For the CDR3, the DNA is TGTGCCAGCAGTTACCCCCTTAGCGGGAGCGGGGAGACCCAGTACTTC. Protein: CASSYPLSGSGETQYF.

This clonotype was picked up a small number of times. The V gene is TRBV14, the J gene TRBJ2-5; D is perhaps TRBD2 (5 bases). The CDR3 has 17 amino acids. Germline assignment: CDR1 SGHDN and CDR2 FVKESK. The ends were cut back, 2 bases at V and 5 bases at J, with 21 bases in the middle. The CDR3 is CASSQNRVGLMIETQYF. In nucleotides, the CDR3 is TGTGCCAGCAGCCAAAACCGGGTCGGACTCATGATTGAGACCCAGTACTTC.

This CDR3 is CASSPRGRSADTQYF. CDR3 bases: TGTGCCAGCAGCCCCAGGGGCAGGAGTGCAGATACGCAGTATTTT. The gene calls are TRBV7-9 and TRBJ2-3; a possible D gene is TRBD1 (6 bases). There are 15 residues in the CDR3. Germline V gene data show CDR1 as SEHNR and CDR2 as FQNEAQ (reference sequence). V dropped 5 bases and J dropped 4 bases, with 16 bases sitting between them.

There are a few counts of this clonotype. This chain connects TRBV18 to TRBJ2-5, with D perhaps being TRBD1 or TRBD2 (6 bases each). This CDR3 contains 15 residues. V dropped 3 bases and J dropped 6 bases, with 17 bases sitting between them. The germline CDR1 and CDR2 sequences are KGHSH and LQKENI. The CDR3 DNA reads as TGTGCCAGCTCACCGGCCGGGGGCGCGCGACAGACCCAGTACTTC. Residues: CASSPAGGARQTQYF. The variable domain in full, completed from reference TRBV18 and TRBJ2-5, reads NAGVMQNPRHLVRRRGQEARLRCSPMKGHSHVYWYRQLPEEGLKFMVYLQKENIIDESGMPKERFSAEFPKEGPSILRIQQVVRGDSAAYFCASSPAGGARQTQYFGPGTRLLVL.

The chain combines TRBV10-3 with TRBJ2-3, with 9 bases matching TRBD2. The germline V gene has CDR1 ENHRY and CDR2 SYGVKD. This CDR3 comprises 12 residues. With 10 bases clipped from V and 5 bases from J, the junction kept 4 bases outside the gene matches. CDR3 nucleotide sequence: TGTGCCACTAGCGGGACTAAAGATACGCAGTATTTT. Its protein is CATSGTKDTQYF.

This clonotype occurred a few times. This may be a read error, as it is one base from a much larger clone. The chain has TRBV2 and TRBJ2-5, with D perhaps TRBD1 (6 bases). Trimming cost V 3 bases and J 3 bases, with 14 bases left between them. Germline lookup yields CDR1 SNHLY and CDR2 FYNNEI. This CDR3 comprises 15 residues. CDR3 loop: CASSEGAGSEETQYF. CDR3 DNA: TGTGCCAGCAGTGAGGGGGCAGGGAGTGAAGAGACCCAGTACTTC.

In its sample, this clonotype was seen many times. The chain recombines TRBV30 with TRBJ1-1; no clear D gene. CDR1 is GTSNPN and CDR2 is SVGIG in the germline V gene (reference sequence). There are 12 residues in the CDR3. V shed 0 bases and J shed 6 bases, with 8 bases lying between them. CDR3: CAWSVGPAEAFF. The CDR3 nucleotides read TGTGCCTGGAGTGTAGGCCCCGCTGAAGCTTTCTTT.

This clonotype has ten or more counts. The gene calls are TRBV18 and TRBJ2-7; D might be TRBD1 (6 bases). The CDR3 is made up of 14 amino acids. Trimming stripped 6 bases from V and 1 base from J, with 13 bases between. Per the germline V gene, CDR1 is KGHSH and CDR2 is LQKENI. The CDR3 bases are TGTGCCAGCTCCTCTCGGGACAAATCCTACGAGCAGTACTTC. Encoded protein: CASSSRDKSYEQYF.

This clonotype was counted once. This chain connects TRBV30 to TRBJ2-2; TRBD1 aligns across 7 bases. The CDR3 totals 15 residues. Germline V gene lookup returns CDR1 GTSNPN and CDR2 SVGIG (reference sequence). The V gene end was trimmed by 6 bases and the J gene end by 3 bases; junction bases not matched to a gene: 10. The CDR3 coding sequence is TGTGCCTGCGGCAACAGGGGTTTATACACCGGGGAGCTGTTTTTT. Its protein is CACGNRGLYTGELFF.